This entry is about one T cell receptor (beta chain). What it binds is not known. The treatment was: oral pan-JAK inhibitor, 5-10 mg twice daily. The ends were cut back, 10 bases at V and 4 bases at J, with 16 bases in the middle. Germline V gives CDR1 MDHEN, CDR2 SYDVKM. This CDR3 has 13 amino acids. This sample is part of a study of CD8+ T cells in alopecia areata. Sequencing templates came from extracted RNA that was reverse transcribed into cDNA. Data came from immunoSEQ multiplex PCR; TCRdb stores just in-frame clones and leaves some out. The table lists about 190,000 clones, 60% to 70% of them singletons. Regarding the study as a whole: The study found that many expanded lesional clones persisted in scalp and blood during tofacitinib. Scalp repertoires also include resident alphabeta T cells from normal skin.

V gene TRBV28 combines with J gene TRBJ2-5; a weak D match, TRBD1 (7 bases). The source is a human donor with alopecia areata. Sequencing used CD4+ T cells sorted from blood, obtained at week 4, from a patient treated with tofacitinib. CDR3 bases: TGTGCCACCCTAGGAGGGGGCCTAGAGACCCAGTACTTC. Translated, it gives CATLGGGLETQYF.